The clone carrying this T cell receptor beta chain was found many times. Unique molecular identifiers were built into the TCRbeta library. TCRdb itself ran the PCR reads through MiXCR, one entry per CDR3 protein. Altogether 230,000 or so distinct CDR3 sequences are present, 9.7% being singletons, with the ten largest covering approximately 5%. This sample is drawn from a study of T-cell reconstitution after alpha-beta-depleted transplantation in children. V shed 1 base, J shed 10 bases, and the junction held 9 bases outside the gene matches. Germline V gives CDR1 MGHRA, CDR2 YSYEKL. There are 16 residues in the CDR3.

The receptor's source is a human donor who donated a stem cell graft to a child with SCID. The specimen comprised PBMCs from the stem cell graft donor, sampled from the stem cell graft. This chain links TRBV4-1 with TRBJ2-1; 11 bases fit TRBD2. CDR3 sequence reads: CASSQAASGGRTEQFF. CDR3 nucleotides: TGCGCCAGCAGCCAAGCTGCTAGCGGGGGGCGCACCGAGCAGTTCTTC.